A single T cell receptor (beta chain) is shown here with its context. The CDR3 loop spans 16 amino acids. Looked up from germline, CDR1 is SNHLY and CDR2 is FYNNEI. The V end was cut by 4 bases, the J end by 1 base, with 15 bases between. A multiplex PCR was run with 60 Vbeta primers and 13 Jbeta primers. Sequencing used immunoSEQ multiplex PCR; TCRdb keeps in-frame clones, though not all of them. The sample carries approximately 130,000 clones, 81% recorded once. The data belong to a study of cytomegalovirus exposure and HLA in healthy donors. The sample comprised PBMCs. This TCR came from a man aged 18 to 29 in good health and CMV-seronegative. V usage is TRBV2 and J usage is TRBJ2-3, with a weak D call TRBD2 (7 bases). The CDR3 sequence is CASSVTGGGGTDTQYF. CDR3 in DNA: TGTGCCAGCAGTGTAACGGGGGGCGGGGGCACAGATACGCAGTATTTT.